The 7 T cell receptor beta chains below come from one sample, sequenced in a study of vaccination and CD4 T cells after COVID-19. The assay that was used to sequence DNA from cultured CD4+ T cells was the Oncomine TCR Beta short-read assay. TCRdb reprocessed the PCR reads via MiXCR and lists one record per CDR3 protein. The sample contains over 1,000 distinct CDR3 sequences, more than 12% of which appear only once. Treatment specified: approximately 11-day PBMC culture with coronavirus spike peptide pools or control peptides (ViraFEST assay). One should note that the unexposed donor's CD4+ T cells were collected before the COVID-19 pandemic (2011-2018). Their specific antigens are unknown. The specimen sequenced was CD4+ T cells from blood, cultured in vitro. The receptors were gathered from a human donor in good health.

The CDR3 bases are TGCAGCGTTCAGGGGGCGGTCGAGCAGTACTTC. Translated, it gives CSVQGAVEQYF. The rearrangement uses TRBV29-1 and TRBJ2-7; 8 nucleotides agree with TRBD1. The ends lost 5 bases at V and 6 bases at J; junction bases unmatched: 3. From germline, CDR1 is SQVTM and CDR2 ANQGSEA. This CDR3 region has 11 residues.

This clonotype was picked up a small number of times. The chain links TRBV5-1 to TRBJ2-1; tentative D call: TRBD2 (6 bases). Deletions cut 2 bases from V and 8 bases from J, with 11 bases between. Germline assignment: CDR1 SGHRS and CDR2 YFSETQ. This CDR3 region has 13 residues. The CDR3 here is CASSFGSGDEQFF. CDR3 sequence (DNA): TGCGCCAGCAGCTTCGGGAGTGGGGATGAGCAGTTCTTC. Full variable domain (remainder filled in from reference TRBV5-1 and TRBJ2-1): KAGVTQTPRYLIKTRGQQVTLSCSPISGHRSVSWYQQTPGQGLQFLFEYFSETQRNKGNFPGRFSGRQFSNSRSEMNVSTLELGDSALYLCASSFGSGDEQFFGPGTRLTVL.

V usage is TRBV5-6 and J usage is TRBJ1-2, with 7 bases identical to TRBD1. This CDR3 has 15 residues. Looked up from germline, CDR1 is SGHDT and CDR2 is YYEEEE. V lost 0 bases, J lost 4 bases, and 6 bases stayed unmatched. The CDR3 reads CASSLAGQARYGYTF. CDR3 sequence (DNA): TGTGCCAGCAGCTTGGCTGGACAGGCCCGCTATGGCTACACCTTC.

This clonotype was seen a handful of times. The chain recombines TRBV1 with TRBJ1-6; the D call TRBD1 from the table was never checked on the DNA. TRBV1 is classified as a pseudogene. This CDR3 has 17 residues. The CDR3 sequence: CTSSQDPQGSGNSPLHF. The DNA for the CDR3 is TGCACCAGCAGCCAAGACCCCCAGGGTTCGGGTAATTCACCCCTCCACTTT.

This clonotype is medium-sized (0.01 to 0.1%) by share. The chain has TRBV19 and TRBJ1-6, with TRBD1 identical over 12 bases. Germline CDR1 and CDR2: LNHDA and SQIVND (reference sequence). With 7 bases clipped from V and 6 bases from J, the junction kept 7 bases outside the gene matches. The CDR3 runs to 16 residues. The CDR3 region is CASKKGQGAFNSPLHF. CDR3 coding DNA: TGTGCCAGTAAAAAGGGACAGGGGGCGTTTAATTCACCCCTCCACTTT. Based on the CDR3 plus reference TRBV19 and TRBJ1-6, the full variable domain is DGGITQSPKYLFRKEGQNVTLSCEQNLNHDAMYWYRQDPGQGLRLIYYSQIVNDFQKGDIAEGYSVSREKKESFPLTVTSAQKNPTAFYLCASKKGQGAFNSPLHFGNGTRLTVT.

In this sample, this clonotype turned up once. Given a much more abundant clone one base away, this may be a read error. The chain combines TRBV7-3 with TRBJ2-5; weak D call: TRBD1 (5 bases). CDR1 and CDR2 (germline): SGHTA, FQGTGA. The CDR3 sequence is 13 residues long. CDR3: CASSRGRREAQYF. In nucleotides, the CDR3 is TGTGCCAGCAGCAGGGGAAGGCGAGAGGCCCAGTACTTC. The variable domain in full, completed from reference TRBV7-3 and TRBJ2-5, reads GAGVSQTPSNKVTEKGKYVELRCDPISGHTALYWYRQSLGQGPEFLIYFQGTGAADDSGLPNDRFFAVRPEGSVSTLKIQRTERGDSAVYLCASSRGRREAQYFGPGTRLLVL.

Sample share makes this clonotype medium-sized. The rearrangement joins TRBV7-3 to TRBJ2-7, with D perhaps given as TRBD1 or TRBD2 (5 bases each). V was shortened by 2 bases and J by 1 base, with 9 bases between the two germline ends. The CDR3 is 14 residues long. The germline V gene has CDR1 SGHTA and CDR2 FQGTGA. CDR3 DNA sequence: TGTGCCAGCAGCTTATTTGGGGGTTCCTACGAGCAGTACTTC. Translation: CASSLFGGSYEQYF.